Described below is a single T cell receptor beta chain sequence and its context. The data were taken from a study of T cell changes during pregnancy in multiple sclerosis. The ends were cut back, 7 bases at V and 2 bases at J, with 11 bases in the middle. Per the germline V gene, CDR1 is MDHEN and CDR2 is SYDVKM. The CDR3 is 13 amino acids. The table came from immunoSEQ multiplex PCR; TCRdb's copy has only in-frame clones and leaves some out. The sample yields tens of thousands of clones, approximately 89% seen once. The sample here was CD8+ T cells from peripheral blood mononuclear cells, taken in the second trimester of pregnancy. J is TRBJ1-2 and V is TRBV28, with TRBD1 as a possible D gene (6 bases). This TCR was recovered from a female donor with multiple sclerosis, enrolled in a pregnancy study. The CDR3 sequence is CASIPDSNYGYTF. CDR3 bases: TGTGCCAGCATCCCGGACAGCAACTATGGCTACACCTTC.